This TCR beta chain was captured by sequencing in a study of human T cells and chemical hapten exposure. Study outcomes and limitations: Expanded TCRs grouped into significantly more large CDR3 similarity clusters than controls produced.

Source study methods: Sampled TCR counts reached a median of around 100,000 per sample, with values ranging from roughly 20,000 to 700,000. MiXCR, run by TCRdb on the RACE reads, gives a single entry per CDR3 protein. TCRdb, rather than the study authors, made the V and J calls. The repertoire holds roughly 380,000 distinct CDR3 sequences, with around 6% as singletons. Documented time point: patch test 2, 6 weeks after DPC sensitization. The treatment was: therapeutic diphenylcyclopropenone sensitization with weekly scalp DPC. After removal of 7 bases from V and 5 bases from J, the junction contained 10 bases not matched to a gene. This CDR3 has 14 amino acids. This clonotype was seen a few times. Antigen: not known.

The clonotype was recovered from a woman under 30 with alopecia areata. Some clones in this sample may be carry-over from other donors' samples. This sample comprised whole blood, obtained in connection with sensitization to the hapten diphenylcyclopropenone (DPC). The chain recombines TRBV12-3 or TRBV12-4 with TRBJ2-5, with 7 bases lining up with TRBD2. The CDR3 protein is CASTLRAGMETQYF. The CDR3 DNA reads as TGTGCCAGCACCCTAAGAGCGGGGATGGAGACCCAGTACTTC.